This T cell receptor beta chain was retrieved from a study of blood T cells in healthy people across ages. For the second PCR, which ran for 7 to 11 cycles, a sample-barcoded 5' primer and a J-beta primer mix were used. TCRdb passed the 5' RACE reads through MiXCR, listing each CDR3 protein once. The repertoire holds some 710,000 distinct CDR3 sequences, with about 45% as singletons. V lost 4 bases and J lost 4, with 10 bases in between. This CDR3 contains 13 residues. CDR1 and CDR2 (germline): MNHEY, SMNVEV (reference sequence). The V call is TRBV27, the J call TRBJ1-2; tentative D call: TRBD1 (5 bases). The clonotype was recovered from a man older than 75 in good health. The source material was blood. The CDR3 region is CASSYQGRYGYTF. The CDR3 nucleotides read TGTGCCAGCAGTTATCAGGGCCGCTATGGCTACACCTTC.